The following is a T cell receptor (beta chain) sequence with its context. MiXCR, applied by TCRdb to the PCR reads, yields one record per CDR3 protein. The sample lists roughly 20,000 distinct CDR3 sequences; 46% were seen once. This entry comes from a study of CD4 and CD8 cells across lung adenocarcinoma regions. This receptor was taken from a male donor with lung adenocarcinoma. The CD4 and CD8 labels of this study may be unreliable. Sequenced: CD4+ T cells from the margin of a lung tumor.

CDR3 sequence: CALLRTGTQYF. The DNA for the CDR3 is TGTGCTTTACTACGGACGGGTACGCAGTATTTT. This chain uses TRBV10-3 with TRBJ2-3; no clear D gene. This CDR3 is built from 11 residues. Germline CDR1 and CDR2: ENHRY and SYGVKD.